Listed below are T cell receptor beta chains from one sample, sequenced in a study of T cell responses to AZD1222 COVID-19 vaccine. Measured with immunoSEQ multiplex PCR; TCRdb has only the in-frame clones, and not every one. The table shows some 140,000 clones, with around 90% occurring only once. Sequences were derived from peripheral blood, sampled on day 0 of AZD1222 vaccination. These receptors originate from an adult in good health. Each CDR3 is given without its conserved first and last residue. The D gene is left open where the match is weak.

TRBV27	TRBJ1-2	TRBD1	ASSKEDRGLSGYT
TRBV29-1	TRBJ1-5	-	SVGTSGNQPQH
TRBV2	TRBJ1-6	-	ASSGGDNSPLH
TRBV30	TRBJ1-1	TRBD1	AWMSGTGEKTEAF
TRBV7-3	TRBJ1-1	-	ASSLRGNTEAF
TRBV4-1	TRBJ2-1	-	ASSRDYTWF
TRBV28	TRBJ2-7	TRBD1	ASSLMVRQGDYEQY
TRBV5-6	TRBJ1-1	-	ASSLGRQNTEAF
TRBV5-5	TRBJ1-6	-	ASSFAPGLISYNSPLH
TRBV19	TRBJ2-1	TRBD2	ASSTSGRVNEQF
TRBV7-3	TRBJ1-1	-	ASSPTRNTEAF